One TCR beta chain is described in this entry. The antigen is not known. The TCR beta library used iRepertoire HTBI primers with Arm-PCR amplification of CDR3. TCRdb reanalysed the multiplex PCR reads using MiXCR and keeps one entry per CDR3 protein. The table includes roughly 510,000 distinct CDR3 sequences, roughly 16% detected once. Indicated time point: newly diagnosed GD, antithyroid drugs for less than 3 months. Construction of the TCR library relied on RNA isolated from PBMCs. This specimen comes from a study of regulatory T cells in long-lasting Graves disease. Study-wide points: TRBV28, TRBJ1-2 and TRBJ2-5 emerged as the favored segments in persistent disease.

Trimming pared 5 bases from V and 9 bases from J, leaving 17 bases between. Per germline, CDR1 SEHNR and CDR2 FQNEAQ (reference sequence). This CDR3 is built from 14 residues. This sample also appeared in a second study, on T cells in Graves' hyperthyroidism and ophthalmopathy. From that second work: Ophthalmopathy and stable hyperthyroidism were separated by a 13 V-J model.

The sequence came from a man between 18 and 35 years old with Graves disease. The V gene is TRBV7-9, the J gene TRBJ1-3; D gene ambiguous. The specimen comprised peripheral blood mononuclear cells (PBMCs), sampled at new diagnosis, from a patient treated with antithyroid drugs. CDR3 sequence: CASSIERESSTIYF. The CDR3 coding sequence is TGTGCCAGCAGCATCGAAAGGGAGAGTTCCACCATATATTTT.